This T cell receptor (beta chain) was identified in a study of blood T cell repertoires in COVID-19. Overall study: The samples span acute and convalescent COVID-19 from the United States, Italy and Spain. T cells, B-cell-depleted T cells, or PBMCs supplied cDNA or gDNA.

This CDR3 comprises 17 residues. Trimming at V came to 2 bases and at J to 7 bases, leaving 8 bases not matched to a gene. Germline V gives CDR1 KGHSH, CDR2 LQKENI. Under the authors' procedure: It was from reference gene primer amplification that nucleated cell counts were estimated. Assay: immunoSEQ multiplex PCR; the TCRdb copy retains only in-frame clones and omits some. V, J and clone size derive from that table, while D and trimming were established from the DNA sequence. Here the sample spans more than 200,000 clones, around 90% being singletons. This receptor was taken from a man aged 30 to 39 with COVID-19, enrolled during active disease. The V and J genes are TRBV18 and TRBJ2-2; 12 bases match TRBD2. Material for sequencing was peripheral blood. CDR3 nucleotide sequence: TGTGCCAGCTCACCAGGTCGACTAGCGGGAGTTGGCGGGGAGCTGTTTTTT. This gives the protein CASSPGRLAGVGGELFF.